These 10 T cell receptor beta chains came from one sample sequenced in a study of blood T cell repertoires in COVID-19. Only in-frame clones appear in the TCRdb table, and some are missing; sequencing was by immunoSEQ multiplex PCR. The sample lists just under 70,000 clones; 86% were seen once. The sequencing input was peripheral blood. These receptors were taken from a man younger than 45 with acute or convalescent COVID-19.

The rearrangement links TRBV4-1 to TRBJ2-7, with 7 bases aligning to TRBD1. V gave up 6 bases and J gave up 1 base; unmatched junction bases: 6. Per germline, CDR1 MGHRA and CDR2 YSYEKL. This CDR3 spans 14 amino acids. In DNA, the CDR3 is TGCGCCAGCAGTGACAGGGCTGGGTCCTACGAGCAGTACTTC. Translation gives CASSDRAGSYEQYF.

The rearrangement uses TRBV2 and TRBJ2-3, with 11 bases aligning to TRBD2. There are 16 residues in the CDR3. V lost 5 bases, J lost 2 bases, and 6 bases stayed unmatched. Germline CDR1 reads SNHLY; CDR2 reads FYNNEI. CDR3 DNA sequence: TGTGCCAGCAGTACCCGTAGCGGGAGGGACACAGATACGCAGTATTTT. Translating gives CASSTRSGRDTDTQYF.

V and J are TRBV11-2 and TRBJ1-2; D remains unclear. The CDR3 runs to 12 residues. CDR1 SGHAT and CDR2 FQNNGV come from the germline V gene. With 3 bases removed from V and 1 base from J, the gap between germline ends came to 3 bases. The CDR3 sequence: CASSFRNYGYTF. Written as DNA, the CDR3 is TGTGCCAGCAGCTTCCGTAACTATGGCTACACCTTC.

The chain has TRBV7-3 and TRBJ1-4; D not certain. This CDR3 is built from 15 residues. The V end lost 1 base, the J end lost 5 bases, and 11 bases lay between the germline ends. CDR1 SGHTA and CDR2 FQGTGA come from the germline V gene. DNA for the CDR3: TGTGCCAGCAGCTTAAGTGGCGGCCCCAATGAAAAACTGTTTTTT. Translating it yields CASSLSGGPNEKLFF. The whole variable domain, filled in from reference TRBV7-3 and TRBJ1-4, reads GAGVSQTPSNKVTEKGKYVELRCDPISGHTALYWYRQSLGQGPEFLIYFQGTGAADDSGLPNDRFFAVRPEGSVSTLKIQRTERGDSAVYLCASSLSGGPNEKLFFGSGTQLSVL.

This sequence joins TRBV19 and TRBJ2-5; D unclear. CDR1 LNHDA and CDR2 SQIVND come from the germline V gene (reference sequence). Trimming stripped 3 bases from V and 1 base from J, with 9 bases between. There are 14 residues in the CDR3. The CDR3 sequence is CASSIRNSQETQYF. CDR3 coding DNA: TGTGCCAGTAGTATCAGAAACAGCCAAGAGACCCAGTACTTC.

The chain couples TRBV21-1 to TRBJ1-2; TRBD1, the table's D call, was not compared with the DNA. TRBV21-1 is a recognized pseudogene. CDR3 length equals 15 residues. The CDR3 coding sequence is TGTGCCAGCAGCAAAGAAAAACAGAGAAGTTATGGCTACACCTTC. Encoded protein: CASSKEKQRSYGYTF.

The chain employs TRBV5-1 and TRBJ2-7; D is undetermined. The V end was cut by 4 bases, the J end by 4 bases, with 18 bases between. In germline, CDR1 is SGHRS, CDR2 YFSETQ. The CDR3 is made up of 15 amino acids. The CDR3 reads CASSRTASNGYEQYF. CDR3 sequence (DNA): TGCGCCAGCAGCCGAACAGCCAGCAATGGATACGAGCAGTACTTC.

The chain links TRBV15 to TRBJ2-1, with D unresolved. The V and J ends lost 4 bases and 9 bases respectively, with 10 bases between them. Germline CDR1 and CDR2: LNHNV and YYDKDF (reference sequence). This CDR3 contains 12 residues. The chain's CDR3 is CATSKSRSEQFF. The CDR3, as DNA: TGTGCCACCAGCAAATCAAGGAGTGAGCAGTTCTTC.

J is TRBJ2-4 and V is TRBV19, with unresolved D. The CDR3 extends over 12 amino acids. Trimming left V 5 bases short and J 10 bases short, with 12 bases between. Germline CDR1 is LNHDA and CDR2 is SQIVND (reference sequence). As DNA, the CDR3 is TGTGCCAGTAGTTCGAAACAGCAAATTCAGTACTTC. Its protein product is CASSSKQQIQYF.

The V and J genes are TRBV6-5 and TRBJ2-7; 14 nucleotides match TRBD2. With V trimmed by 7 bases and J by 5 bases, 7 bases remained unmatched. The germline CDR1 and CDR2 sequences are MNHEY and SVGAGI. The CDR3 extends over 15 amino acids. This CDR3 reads CASKGTSGRWDEQYF. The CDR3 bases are TGTGCCAGCAAAGGGACTAGCGGGAGATGGGACGAGCAGTACTTC.